This TCR beta chain was obtained from a study of STAT5B mutations in CD4+ large granular lymphocyte leukemia. Study findings and constraints: Without putative leukemic clones, patient CD4-sorted repertoires remained more clonal than healthy CD4+ repertoires.

The CDR3 extends over 14 amino acids. Germline CDR1 SGDLS, CDR2 YYNGEE. V was pared by 0 bases and J by 6 bases, with 11 bases between. The survey-level immunoSEQ assay was used. Using immunoSEQ multiplex PCR, the repertoire was profiled, and TCRdb retains in-frame clones only, with some absent. The data hold roughly 32,000 clones, with roughly 89% observed a single time. As regards this clone: Antigen: not known.

The source is a human donor in good health. Input material: CD4+ T cells from blood buffy coats. V and J are TRBV9 and TRBJ2-3; D ambiguous. CDR3 region: CASSVGGIGDTQYF. The CDR3, as DNA: TGTGCCAGCAGCGTAGGTGGGATTGGCGATACGCAGTATTTT.